This T cell receptor (beta chain) originates from a study of response to subunit inactivated influenza vaccine. General observations from the study: The authors suggested that every seasonal influenza vaccination recruits few new T cells.

This CDR3 is 11 amino acids long. Germline V lookup: CDR1 MNHEY, CDR2 SVGEGT. V was clipped by 5 bases and J by 8 bases, with 9 bases between them. TCRdb re-derived calls from the RT-PCR reads in MiXCR, one entry per CDR3 protein. In the table there are roughly 670,000 distinct CDR3 sequences, approximately 15% of which are singletons. With regard to this clonotype: The antigen remains unidentified. A read error may explain this, as a much larger clone is one base away.

Sequenced here: PBMCs from blood, sampled 14 days before vaccination. The TCR originated in a man aged 50 or older who received an inactivated influenza vaccine. The J gene is TRBJ1-1, the V gene TRBV6-2 or TRBV6-3; the D is unclear. The CDR3 sequence is CASSQNIEAFF. For the CDR3, the DNA is TGTGCCAGCAGTCAAAATATCGAAGCTTTCTTT.